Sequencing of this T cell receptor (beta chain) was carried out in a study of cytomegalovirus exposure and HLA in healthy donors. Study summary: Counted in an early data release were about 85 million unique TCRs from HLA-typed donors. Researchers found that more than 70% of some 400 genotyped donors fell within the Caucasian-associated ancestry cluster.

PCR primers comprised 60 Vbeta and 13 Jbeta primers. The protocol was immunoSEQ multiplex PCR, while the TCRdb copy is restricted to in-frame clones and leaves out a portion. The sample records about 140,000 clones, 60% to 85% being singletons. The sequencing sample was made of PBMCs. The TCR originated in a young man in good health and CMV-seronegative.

This chain's CDR3 is CAISEGTNNSPLHF. The DNA of the CDR3 is TGTGCCATCAGTGAAGGGACTAACAATTCACCCCTCCACTTT. The chain couples TRBV10-3 to TRBJ1-6, with a weak D call TRBD1 (5 bases). V was shortened by 3 bases and J by 7 bases, with 10 bases between the two germline ends. The CDR3 length is 14 residues. From germline, CDR1 is ENHRY and CDR2 SYGVKD.